This record covers a single T cell receptor beta chain. The repertoire was sequenced with immunoSEQ multiplex PCR; TCRdb's copy has only in-frame clones and lacks some. The sample shows 80,000 or so clones, approximately 94% of them seen only once. The sample belongs to a study of technical replicates of blood from a handful of donors. Germline-derived CDR1 and CDR2 are SGHKS and YYEKEE (reference sequence). The CDR3 totals 16 residues. Losses at the gene ends were 0 bases for V and 3 bases for J; bases not matched to a gene: 8. This clonotype was obtained from a human donor in good health. This chain links TRBV5-5 with TRBJ1-1; 7 bases align to TRBD1. Sequencing used T cells isolated from PBMCs. CDR3 in DNA: TGTGCCAGCAGCTTGGAAGGGGGCCTGGTCTACACTGAAGCTTTCTTT. Protein product: CASSLEGGLVYTEAFF.